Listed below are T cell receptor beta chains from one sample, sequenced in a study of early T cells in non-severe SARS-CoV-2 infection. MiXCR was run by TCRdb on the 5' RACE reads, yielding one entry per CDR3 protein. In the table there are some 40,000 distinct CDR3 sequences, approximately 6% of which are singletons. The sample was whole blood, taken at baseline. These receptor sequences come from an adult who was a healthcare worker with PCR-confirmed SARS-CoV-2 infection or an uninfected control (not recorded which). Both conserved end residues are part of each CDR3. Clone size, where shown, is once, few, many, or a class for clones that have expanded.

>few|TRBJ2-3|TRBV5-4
CASSRGGAMDTQYF
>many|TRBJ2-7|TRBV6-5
CASTPRAYPAALAGSYEQYF
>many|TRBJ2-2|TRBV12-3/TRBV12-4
CASSLERGLGGRGELFF
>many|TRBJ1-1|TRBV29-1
CSVEDQGQNLYTEAFF
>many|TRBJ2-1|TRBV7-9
CASSWDGYEQFF
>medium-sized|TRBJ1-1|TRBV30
CAWSLRGQNTEAFF
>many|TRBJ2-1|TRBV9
CASSGGGTYNEQFF
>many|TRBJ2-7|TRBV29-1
CSVQKQGGGFYEQYF
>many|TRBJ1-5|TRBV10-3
CAISRGLEGNQPQHF
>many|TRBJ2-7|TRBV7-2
CASSSSASSYEQYF
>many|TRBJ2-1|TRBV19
CASSTGGGGSYNEQFF
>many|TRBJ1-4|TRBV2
CASRTGFEKLFF
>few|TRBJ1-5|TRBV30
CAWRGSGGQPQHF
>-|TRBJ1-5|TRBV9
CASSVGGSNQPQHF
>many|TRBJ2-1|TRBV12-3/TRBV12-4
CASSFGQFGEQFF